The source of this T cell receptor (beta chain) is a study of blood T cells in healthy people across ages. Study-wide results and caveats: Calculation of diversity from one million T cells yielded estimates considered to be underestimates. Getting older went along with TCR beta diversity per million T cells dropping roughly linearly.

As concerns this clonotype: The antigen is unknown.

J lost 4 bases, V lost 3 bases, and 5 bases had no gene match. The CDR3 runs 14 residues. Germline values: CDR1 GTSNPN, CDR2 SVGIG (reference sequence). PCR was performed a second time for about 7 to 12 cycles using a sample-barcoded 5' primer and a J-beta primer mix. TCRdb re-analysed the 5' RACE reads in MiXCR, keeping a single row per CDR3 protein. This table holds approximately 1.5 million distinct CDR3 sequences, almost 35% found once. The sample taken for sequencing was blood. The sequence came from a woman in her thirties in good health. This chain uses TRBV30 with TRBJ2-1; 8 bases are a match to TRBD2. CDR3 amino acids: CAWRSSGSYNEQFF. DNA of the CDR3: TGTGCCTGGAGATCGAGCGGGAGTTACAATGAGCAGTTCTTC. Combining the CDR3 with reference TRBV30 and TRBJ2-1 gives the whole variable domain SQTIHQWPATLVQPVGSPLSLECTVEGTSNPNLYWYRQAAGRGLQLLFYSVGIGQISSEVPQNLSASRPQDRQFILSSKKLLLSDSGFYLCAWRSSGSYNEQFFGPGTRLTVL.